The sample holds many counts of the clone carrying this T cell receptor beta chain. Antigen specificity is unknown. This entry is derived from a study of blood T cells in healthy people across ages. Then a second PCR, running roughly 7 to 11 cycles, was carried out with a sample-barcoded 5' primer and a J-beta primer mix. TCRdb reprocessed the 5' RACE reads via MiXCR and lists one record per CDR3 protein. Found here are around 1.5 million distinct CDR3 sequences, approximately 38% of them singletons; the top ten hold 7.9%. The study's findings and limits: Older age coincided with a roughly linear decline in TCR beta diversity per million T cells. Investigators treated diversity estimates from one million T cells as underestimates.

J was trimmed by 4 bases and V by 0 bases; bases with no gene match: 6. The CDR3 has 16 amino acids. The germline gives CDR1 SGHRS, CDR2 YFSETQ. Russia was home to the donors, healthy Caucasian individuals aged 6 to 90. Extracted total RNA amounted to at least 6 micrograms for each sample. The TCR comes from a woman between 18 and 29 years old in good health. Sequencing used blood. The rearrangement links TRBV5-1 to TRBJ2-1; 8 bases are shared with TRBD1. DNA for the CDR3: TGCGCCAGCAGCTTGGTAATAGGGACAGGATACAATGAGCAGTTCTTC. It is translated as CASSLVIGTGYNEQFF.